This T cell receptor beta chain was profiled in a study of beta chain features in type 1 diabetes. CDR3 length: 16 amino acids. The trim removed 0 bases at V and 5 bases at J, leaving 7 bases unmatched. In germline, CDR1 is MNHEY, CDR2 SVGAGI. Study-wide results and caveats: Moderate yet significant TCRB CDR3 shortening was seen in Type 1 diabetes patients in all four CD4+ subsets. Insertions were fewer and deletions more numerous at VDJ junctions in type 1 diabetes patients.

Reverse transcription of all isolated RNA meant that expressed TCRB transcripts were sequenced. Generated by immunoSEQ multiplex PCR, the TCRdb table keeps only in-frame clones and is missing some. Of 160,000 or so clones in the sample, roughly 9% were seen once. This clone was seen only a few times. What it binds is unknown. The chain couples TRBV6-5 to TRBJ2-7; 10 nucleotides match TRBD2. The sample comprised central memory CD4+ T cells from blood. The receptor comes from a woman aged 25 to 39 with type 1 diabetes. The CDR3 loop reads CASSYSLLAGVDEQYF. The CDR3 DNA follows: TGTGCCAGCAGTTACTCCCTTCTAGCGGGAGTCGACGAGCAGTACTTC.